This entry lists 18 T cell receptor beta chains sequenced from one sample in a study of cytomegalovirus exposure and HLA in healthy donors. The assay was immunoSEQ multiplex PCR, and TCRdb's table has in-frame clones only and misses some. The sample gives 110,000 to 150,000 clones, 94% of which show up once; 1.5% to 2% is in the top ten. Sequencing input: PBMCs. The source of these receptors is a man between 18 and 29 years old in good health and CMV-seropositive.

The chain links TRBV6-6 to TRBJ1-5; 8 bases match TRBD1. V shed 7 bases, J shed 5 bases, and the junction held 7 bases outside the gene matches. The CDR3 is 14 amino acids. The germline gives CDR1 MNHNY, CDR2 SVGAGI (reference sequence). CDR3 in amino acids: CASTGQALDQPQHF. The CDR3 DNA is TGTGCCAGCACGGGACAGGCCCTTGATCAGCCCCAGCATTTT.

This chain uses TRBV5-1 with TRBJ2-7; 7 nucleotides line up with TRBD2. The CDR3 covers 14 residues. CDR1 SGHRS and CDR2 YFSETQ come from the germline V gene. V lost 3 bases, J lost 3 bases, and 6 bases stayed unmatched. CDR3 region: CASSYGGGYYEQYF. CDR3 DNA sequence: TGCGCCAGCAGCTACGGGGGAGGGTACTACGAGCAGTACTTC.

This clone was seen a handful of times. The J gene is TRBJ1-6, the V gene TRBV5-1; D remains unclear. This CDR3 comprises 13 residues. V lost 0 bases and J lost 8, with 6 bases in between. CDR1 and CDR2 (germline): SGHRS, YFSETQ. CDR3 sequence (DNA): TGCGCCAGCAGCTTGGTCGGGGATTCACCCCTCCACTTT. This translates into CASSLVGDSPLHF.

This clone was seen a few times. The CDR3 bases are TGCGCCAGCAGCTCGCCAGGGGGCATCGAAGTGGTC. Amino acids: CASSSPGGIEVV. This chain uses TRBV5-1 with TRBJ2-7; 8 positions match TRBD1. The CDR3 consists of 12 residues. CDR1 SGHRS and CDR2 YFSETQ come from the germline V gene.

The chain uses TRBV7-9 and TRBJ1-1, with 7 bases aligning to TRBD1. The CDR3 is made up of 18 amino acids. Germline assignment: CDR1 SEHNR and CDR2 FQNEAQ (reference sequence). V lost 1 base, J lost 3 bases, and 14 bases stayed unmatched. The CDR3 nucleotides are TGTGCCAGCAGCTTAGGACAGGGATCGTCTCGTCGTGACACTGAAGCTTTCTTT. Its translation: CASSLGQGSSRRDTEAFF.

The chain carries TRBV5-1 and TRBJ1-1; D remains unclear. The CDR3 is 14 amino acids. Trimming pared 7 bases from V and 0 bases from J, leaving 13 bases between. The germline gives CDR1 SGHRS, CDR2 YFSETQ. CDR3 sequence (DNA): TGCGCCAGCGGATTACTATCTTTGAACACTGAAGCTTTCTTT. Protein sequence: CASGLLSLNTEAFF.

Only one count was recorded for this clone. This chain connects TRBV5-4 to TRBJ2-1; 8 positions match TRBD2. The germline CDR1 and CDR2 sequences are SGHNT and YYREEE (reference sequence). V lost 1 base, J lost 2 bases, and 2 bases stayed unmatched. The CDR3 runs 15 residues. The CDR3 sequence is CASSLNSGAYNEQFF. The CDR3 nucleotides read TGTGCCAGCAGCTTGAATAGCGGGGCCTACAATGAGCAGTTCTTC.

V is TRBV28 and J is TRBJ1-2; tentatively, D is TRBD1 (6 bases). The V and J ends lost 5 bases and 4 bases respectively, with 14 bases between them. CDR3 length: 14 residues. Germline V gene sequence: CDR1 MDHEN, CDR2 SYDVKM. The CDR3, as DNA: TGTGCCAGCAGTGATAACGGACAGATCTATGGCTACACCTTC. This gives the protein CASSDNGQIYGYTF.

This rearrangement joins TRBV5-1 to TRBJ2-7; TRBD1 agrees at 7 bases. Germline trimming cut 4 bases from V and 3 bases from J; bases unmatched to any gene: 7. CDR1 is SGHRS, CDR2 YFSETQ, per germline. The length of the CDR3 is 14 residues. DNA of the CDR3: TGCGCCAGCAGCGAGCAACAGGGGAACTACGAGCAGTACTTC. Amino acid sequence: CASSEQQGNYEQYF.

V and J are TRBV2 and TRBJ1-1, with 12 bases lining up with TRBD1. Germline V CDR1 and CDR2: SNHLY, FYNNEI. This CDR3 is built from 18 residues. The V segment lost 8 bases and the J segment 5 bases; nucleotides outside the gene matches: 18. CDR3 nucleotides: TGTGCCAGCTTAGGCCTGATCCGGGACAGGGGGCAAGGGACTGAAGCTTTCTTT. Protein product: CASLGLIRDRGQGTEAFF.

This chain uses TRBV27 with TRBJ2-1; 10 bases agree with TRBD2. This CDR3 is 16 amino acids long. The J segment lost 4 bases and the V segment lost 3 bases, leaving 6 bases of the junction unmatched. CDR1 MNHEY and CDR2 SMNVEV come from the germline V gene (reference sequence). For the CDR3, the DNA is TGTGCCAGCAGTTTGGTAGGGACTAGCGCTTACAATGAGCAGTTCTTC. It codes for CASSLVGTSAYNEQFF.

V is TRBV19 and J is TRBJ2-3, with 7 bases aligning to TRBD1. This CDR3 is 16 amino acids long. With 7 bases clipped from V and 1 base from J, the junction kept 11 bases outside the gene matches. Germline loops: CDR1 LNHDA, CDR2 SQIVND (reference sequence). As DNA, the CDR3 is TGTGCCAGTACTCCTAACCTTGGACAGGGCACAGATACGCAGTATTTT. This sequence encodes CASTPNLGQGTDTQYF.

The rearrangement joins TRBV12-1 to TRBJ2-3; the D call TRBD2 from the table was never checked on the DNA. TRBV12-1 is a documented pseudogene. This CDR3 is built from 18 residues. The CDR3 here is CASSFPGGIGTGTDTQYF. As DNA, the CDR3 is TGTGCCAGCAGCTTCCCGGGAGGGATTGGGACTGGCACAGATACGCAGTATTTT.

The rearrangement uses TRBV7-9 and TRBJ2-7; 16 positions match TRBD2. The CDR3 has 17 amino acids. CDR1 and CDR2 (germline): SEHNR, FQNEAQ (reference sequence). The V gene end was trimmed by 4 bases and the J gene end by 0 bases; junction bases not matched to a gene: 3. The CDR3 DNA reads TGTGCCAGCAGCTCCGGGACTAGCGGGAGGGCCTCCTACGAGCAGTACTTC. It encodes CASSSGTSGRASYEQYF.

The chain uses TRBV5-1 and TRBJ2-3; 13 bases line up with TRBD2. The length of the CDR3 is 16 residues. In germline, CDR1 is SGHRS, CDR2 YFSETQ. The ends lost 3 bases at V and 2 bases at J; junction bases unmatched: 3. The CDR3 sequence is CASSWGTSGTTDTQYF. CDR3 in DNA: TGCGCCAGCAGCTGGGGGACTAGCGGGACCACAGATACGCAGTATTTT.

The V call is TRBV4-1, the J call TRBJ2-5; 8 bases are a match to TRBD2. V gave up 3 bases and J gave up 5 bases; unmatched junction bases: 5. CDR3 length: 14 residues. CDR1 and CDR2 (germline): MGHRA, YSYEKL. Here the CDR3 reads CASSHISGAETQYF. The CDR3 DNA sequence: TGCGCCAGCAGCCACATTAGCGGGGCCGAGACCCAGTACTTC.

The rearrangement links TRBV19 to TRBJ2-5; the match to TRBD1 covers 9 bases. The germline gives CDR1 LNHDA, CDR2 SQIVND (reference sequence). With V trimmed by 6 bases and J by 5 bases, 10 bases remained unmatched. CDR3 size: 15 residues. Here the CDR3 DNA reads TGTGCCAGTAGAAGCACAGGGGGCACCTCGGAGACCCAGTACTTC. Amino acids: CASRSTGGTSETQYF.

The V gene is TRBV5-1, the J gene TRBJ2-7; TRBD1 aligns across 8 bases. CDR3 length: 14 residues. CDR1 and CDR2 (germline): SGHRS, YFSETQ. V lost 4 bases, J lost 4 bases, and 7 bases stayed unmatched. CDR3 DNA: TGCGCCAGCAGCCCAAGACAGGGGAGGTACGAGCAGTACTTC. Amino acid sequence: CASSPRQGRYEQYF.